The present T cell receptor (beta chain) was sequenced within a study of OX40 agonist ivuxolimab in advanced cancers. The wider study: Patients took ivuxolimab, an agonistic anti-OX40 (CD134) antibody. Aged about 20 to 80 with a mean of about 60 years, they were 82.7% male. People who had prior anti-PD-1, anti-PD-L1 or anti-CTLA-4 therapy could take part, and around 43% had some.

Turning to this clone: Its specificity is unknown.

Measured with immunoSEQ multiplex PCR; TCRdb has only the in-frame clones, and not every one. The sample holds some 100,000 clones, roughly 90% seen once. Study-wide findings and caveats: The 0.1-3.0 mg/kg partial responders had among the lowest clonal expansion.

V lost 9 bases to trimming and J lost 3 bases, with 17 bases between them. Germline V gives CDR1 MNHNS, CDR2 SASEGT. This CDR3 spans 14 amino acids. The TCR was taken from an adult with an advanced solid tumor such as melanoma, head and neck, liver or kidney cancer. The chain couples TRBV6-1 to TRBJ1-2, with D perhaps matching TRBD1 (5 bases). Material: CD4+ or CD8+ T cells sorted from blood, obtained in a trial of the OX40 agonist ivuxolimab. The CDR3 loop reads CASLPGGVDYGYTF. Written as DNA, the CDR3 is TGTGCCAGTTTGCCTGGAGGGGTGGACTATGGCTACACCTTC.